This T cell receptor (beta chain) was sequenced for a study of vaccination and CD4 T cells after COVID-19. Study details: Overlapping spike peptides of SARS-CoV-2, HCoV-NL63, HCoV-OC43 and HCoV-229E were used, and cells were stimulated with them. Broader study findings: A comparatively limited set of convalescent patients was examined, with no early post-infection timepoints. Post-vaccination reactive clonotypes (median approximately 38) did not differ significantly from post-infection (approximately 20).

This CDR3 region has 15 residues. Trimming took off 0 bases at V and 0 bases at J, with 6 bases between the two ends. Germline CDR1 reads MRHNA; CDR2 reads SNTAGT. A remark on this clonotype: Its antigen is undetermined.

Sequencing of the DNA from cultured CD4+ T cells was carried out with the Oncomine TCR Beta short-read assay. Scientists extracted genomic DNA from CD4+ T cells grown in culture. TCRdb re-called the PCR reads with MiXCR, one entry per CDR3 protein. The sample holds some 11,000 distinct CDR3 sequences, approximately 29% seen once. The treatment is: approximately nine-day PBMC culture with coronavirus spike peptide pools or control peptides (ViraFEST assay). The collection of CD4+ T cells from the unexposed donor took place before the COVID-19 pandemic (2011-2018). ViraFEST stimulated the growth of antigen-specific T cells using peptide pools and subsequently profiled their TCRs by sequencing.

The sequenced sample was CD4+ T cells from blood, cultured in vitro. V usage is TRBV6-4 and J usage is TRBJ2-1, with a possible D match to TRBD2 (6 bases). This TCR was sampled from a human donor in good health. The CDR3 bases are TGTGCCAGCAGTGACTCTAGCGGCTCCTACAATGAGCAGTTCTTC. Encoded protein: CASSDSSGSYNEQFF.